This TCR beta chain was profiled in a study of T cell responses to AZD1222 COVID-19 vaccine. The study, taken as a whole, reports: Just a handful of AZD1222 recipients were seropositive at baseline.

In the case of this clone: What it recognizes is unknown.

The CDR3 has 14 amino acids. V was shortened by 1 base and J by 8 bases, with 13 bases between the two germline ends. CDR1 is SGHRS, CDR2 YFSETQ, per germline. TCRdb's copy holds only in-frame clones and misses some; the assay was immunoSEQ multiplex PCR. The sample includes roughly 140,000 clones, 88% of them seen just once. Sequenced here: peripheral blood, sampled after recovery from COVID-19. The sequence was collected from an adult who had recovered from COVID-19. The J gene is TRBJ2-1, the V gene TRBV5-1; D not certain. Here the CDR3 reads CASSLIPVADEQFF. In DNA, the CDR3 is TGCGCCAGCAGCTTGATCCCGGTTGCCGATGAGCAGTTCTTC. Combining the CDR3 with reference TRBV5-1 and TRBJ2-1 gives the whole variable domain KAGVTQTPRYLIKTRGQQVTLSCSPISGHRSVSWYQQTPGQGLQFLFEYFSETQRNKGNFPGRFSGRQFSNSRSEMNVSTLELGDSALYLCASSLIPVADEQFFGPGTRLTVL.